Listed here are 32 T cell receptor beta chains from one sample, sequenced in a study of Ad26.COV2.S vaccination and SARS-CoV-2 variants. Profiled with immunoSEQ multiplex PCR; TCRdb holds only in-frame clones, not every one. This repertoire shows roughly 700,000 clones, around 89% found once; its top ten account for over 1.3%. Treatment here: roughly 19 received Ad26.COV2.S at low or high dose, single or two shots; about 5 received placebo; per-sample allocation not given. Sampling was performed 63 days after the first vaccine or placebo injection. The material was peripheral blood, obtained in a trial of Ad26.COV2.S vaccine versus placebo. Source of these receptors: a person aged 18 to 59 who received the Ad26.COV2.S COVID-19 vaccine or a placebo.

V usage is TRBV18 and J usage is TRBJ2-1; TRBD1 agrees at 11 bases. V gave up 3 bases and J gave up 5 bases; unmatched junction bases: 3. Germline-derived CDR1 and CDR2 are KGHSH and LQKENI. The CDR3 spans 15 residues. CDR3 coding DNA: TGTGCCAGCTCACCCGGGACAGGGGGGAACAATGAGCAGTTCTTC. Protein: CASSPGTGGNNEQFF.

J is TRBJ1-6 and V is TRBV12-5; 9 bases fit TRBD1. The germline V gene has CDR1 LGHNT and CDR2 FRNRAP. The junction had 5 bases not matched to a gene; V was cut back by 0 bases and J by 8 bases. The CDR3 is 16 amino acids. CDR3 sequence (DNA): TGTGCTAGTGGTTTGGTACGGGGACAGGGCGATTCACCCCTCCACTTT. Amino acid sequence: CASGLVRGQGDSPLHF.

This clone was counted a single time. The chain links TRBV3-1 (or the pseudogene TRBV3-2) to TRBJ2-7; D is perhaps TRBD1 or TRBD2 (7 bases each). Trimming took 1 base from V and 6 from J, leaving 10 bases between them. Per germline, CDR1 LGHDT and CDR2 YNNKEL (reference sequence). This CDR3 has 13 amino acids. The CDR3 spells CASSQAGGGEQYF. The CDR3 DNA sequence: TGTGCCAGCAGCCAAGCAGGGGGGGGCGAGCAGTACTTC.

This clone was counted only a few times. The V and J genes are TRBV4-3 and TRBJ2-7; 10 bases are a match to TRBD1. V shed 3 bases and J 1 base; nucleotides not matched to a gene: 6. The germline V gene has CDR1 LGHNA and CDR2 YSLEER. This CDR3 has 16 amino acids. The CDR3 region has the DNA TGCGCCAGCAGCCAGTCCGGGACAGGGGAGTCCTACGAGCAGTACTTC. Translation: CASSQSGTGESYEQYF.

The chain recombines TRBV5-4 with TRBJ2-7, with D hard to call. Germline CDR1 and CDR2: SGHNT and YYREEE (reference sequence). Trimming pared 4 bases from V and 0 bases from J, leaving 5 bases between. The CDR3 runs to 12 residues. CDR3 DNA: TGTGCCAGCAGCGGGAACTCCTACGAGCAGTACTTC. As protein: CASSGNSYEQYF.

The chain combines TRBV9 with TRBJ2-3; D may be TRBD1 (5 bases). V was clipped by 1 base and J by 5 bases, with 8 bases between them. This CDR3 spans 13 amino acids. The germline gives CDR1 SGDLS, CDR2 YYNGEE. CDR3 residues: CASSVWGGDTQYF. The CDR3 coding sequence is TGTGCCAGCAGCGTATGGGGCGGAGATACGCAGTATTTT.

The V gene is TRBV27, the J gene TRBJ1-2; D possibly corresponds to TRBD1 (5 bases). V was pared by 3 bases and J by 4 bases, with 12 bases between. CDR3 length: 14 amino acids. Germline lookup yields CDR1 MNHEY and CDR2 SMNVEV (reference sequence). CDR3: CASSFGGSGYGYTF. For the CDR3, the DNA is TGTGCCAGCAGTTTTGGGGGATCAGGCTATGGCTACACCTTC.

Regarding this clone: The same CDR3 can be traced to other DNA sequences in this sample. The gene calls are TRBV6-5 and TRBJ1-3, with D possibly being TRBD1 (5 bases). The germline CDR1 and CDR2 sequences are MNHEY and SVGAGI. The V gene lost 6 bases and the J gene lost 1 base, with 13 bases spanning the gap. The CDR3 totals 15 residues. CDR3: CASSPTGGSGNTIYF. The CDR3 coding sequence is TGTGCCAGCAGCCCAACGGGGGGGTCTGGAAACACCATATATTTT.

V and J are TRBV29-1 and TRBJ1-2; 7 nucleotides line up with TRBD1. CDR1 is SQVTM and CDR2 is ANQGSEA in the germline V gene. The CDR3 totals 17 residues. J was trimmed by 2 bases and V by 1 base; bases with no gene match: 13. The CDR3, as DNA: TGCAGCGTTGAAGCCCCTAAGACAGGGAATACGAACTATGGCTACACCTTC. It is translated as CSVEAPKTGNTNYGYTF.

The CDR3: CAWNLGQGYQAFF. CDR3 bases: TGTGCCTGGAACCTAGGGCAGGGGTACCAAGCTTTCTTT. The rearrangement joins TRBV30 to TRBJ1-1, with a tentative D call TRBD1 (6 bases). The CDR3 covers 13 residues. CDR1 is GTSNPN, CDR2 SVGIG, per germline (reference sequence). Trimming stripped 4 bases from V and 9 bases from J, with 18 bases between. Drawing the rest from reference TRBV30 and TRBJ1-1, the complete variable domain is SQTIHQWPATLVQPVGSPLSLECTVEGTSNPNLYWYRQAAGRGLQLLFYSVGIGQISSEVPQNLSASRPQDRQFILSSKKLLLSDSGFYLCAWNLGQGYQAFFGQGTRLTVV.

The chain carries TRBV4-3 and TRBJ2-3; tentatively, D is TRBD1 (6 bases). V lost 3 bases, J lost 4 bases, and 20 bases lay in between. The CDR3 totals 17 residues. Germline V gene lookup returns CDR1 LGHNA and CDR2 YSLEER. CDR3 in DNA: TGCGCCAGCAGCCAGGATGGGACAACTAGTCGCCCAGATACGCAGTATTTT. Translating it yields CASSQDGTTSRPDTQYF.

CDR3 nucleotide sequence: TGTGCCAGTAGTATAGCCGCTCTGGCGAACACCGGGGAGCTGTTTTTT. Translated: CASSIAALANTGELFF. This chain connects TRBV19 to TRBJ2-2; no clear D gene. The CDR3 runs 16 residues. V gave up 1 base and J gave up 0 bases, with 9 bases separating them. The germline CDR1 and CDR2 sequences are LNHDA and SQIVND (reference sequence).

This chain connects TRBV9 to TRBJ1-1; tentatively, D is TRBD1 (6 bases). CDR1 SGDLS and CDR2 YYNGEE come from the germline V gene. The CDR3 contains 15 residues. V lost 0 bases and J lost 3, with 12 bases in between. In DNA, the CDR3 is TGTGCCAGCAGCGTAGGAGCAGGGGCCTACACTGAAGCTTTCTTT. This encodes CASSVGAGAYTEAFF. Using reference TRBV9 and TRBJ1-1 for the parts outside the CDR3, the full variable domain is DSGVTQTPKHLITATGQRVTLRCSPRSGDLSVYWYQQSLDQGLQFLIQYYNGEERAKGNILERFSAQQFPDLHSELNLSSLELGDSALYFCASSVGAGAYTEAFFGQGTRLTVV.

The genes are TRBV11-2 and TRBJ2-3, with a possible D match to TRBD2 (6 bases). CDR1 and CDR2 (germline): SGHAT, FQNNGV. This CDR3 spans 14 amino acids. V gave up 5 bases and J gave up 2 bases, with 11 bases separating them. CDR3 DNA: TGTGCCAGCAGCCCGGGACTTTCCACAGATACGCAGTATTTT. Translating it yields CASSPGLSTDTQYF.

As regards this clone: The sample holds other DNA sequences that translate to the same CDR3. The V and J genes are TRBV5-4 and TRBJ2-3, with TRBD2 identical over 7 bases. The germline CDR1 and CDR2 sequences are SGHNT and YYREEE (reference sequence). Trimming removed 0 bases from V and 1 base from J; junction bases left unmatched: 2. The CDR3 runs to 15 residues. CDR3 sequence reads: CASSLGLAGTDTQYF. The CDR3 DNA reads TGTGCCAGCAGCTTGGGGCTAGCGGGCACAGATACGCAGTATTTT.

V gene TRBV4-2 combines with J gene TRBJ2-7, with D tentatively TRBD1 (6 bases). The germline V gene has CDR1 LGHNA and CDR2 YNFKEQ. Deletions cut 1 base from V and 2 bases from J, with 12 bases between. This CDR3 contains 15 residues. In nucleotides, the CDR3 is TGTGCCAGCAGCCAAGGGGGGCCGGAGGCCTACGAGCAGTACTTC. Encoded protein: CASSQGGPEAYEQYF.

This chain uses TRBV5-7 with TRBJ1-2; the D is unclear. Being an ORF, TRBV5-7 has a function that is uncertain. Trimming took off 1 base at V and 4 bases at J, with 8 bases between the two ends. CDR3 length: 13 residues. Here the CDR3 reads CASSLWQPYGYTF. The CDR3 bases are TGTGCCAGCAGCTTGTGGCAGCCCTATGGCTACACCTTC.

The chain carries TRBV24-1 and TRBJ2-1, with D hard to call. Germline CDR1 and CDR2: KGHDR and SFDVKD. This CDR3 has 16 residues. Trimming shortened V by 2 bases and J by 0 bases, and 10 bases separated the two germline ends. In nucleotides, the CDR3 is TGTGCCACCAGTGATTCCCAGCCGAGCTCCTACAATGAGCAGTTCTTC. Translated, it gives CATSDSQPSSYNEQFF.

V usage is TRBV4-2 and J usage is TRBJ2-7; tentatively, D is TRBD2 (6 bases). The CDR3 sequence is 14 residues long. Germline V gene sequence: CDR1 LGHNA, CDR2 YNFKEQ. V gave up 0 bases and J gave up 2 bases, with 8 bases separating them. The DNA of the CDR3 is TGTGCCAGCAGCCAAGACCCGGGGGCCTACGAGCAGTACTTC. It encodes CASSQDPGAYEQYF.

The chain uses TRBV11-2 and TRBJ1-1; D may be TRBD1 (5 bases). The CDR3 totals 15 residues. Germline V lookup: CDR1 SGHAT, CDR2 FQNNGV. V was cut by 2 bases and J by 5 bases, with 15 bases left in between. CDR3 in DNA: TGTGCCAGCAGCTTAAGACCGGGGGTGTGGACTGAAGCTTTCTTT. Translated: CASSLRPGVWTEAFF.

The rearrangement joins TRBV7-2 to TRBJ2-7; a weak D match, TRBD2 (5 bases). Trimming removed 3 bases from V and 2 bases from J, with 14 bases in between. CDR3 length equals 15 residues. In germline, CDR1 is SGHTA, CDR2 FQGNSA. CDR3 sequence (DNA): TGTGCCAGCAGCTTCCCTGGACTTGCGACCTACGAGCAGTACTTC. Residues: CASSFPGLATYEQYF.

This clone turned up a few times. V gene TRBV30 combines with J gene TRBJ1-6; no clear D. V was clipped by 2 bases and J by 0 bases, with 8 bases between them. The CDR3 runs to 15 residues. Germline assignment: CDR1 GTSNPN and CDR2 SVGIG (reference sequence). CDR3 residues: CAWSLASSYNSPLHF. DNA for the CDR3: TGTGCCTGGAGTTTAGCAAGCTCCTATAATTCACCCCTCCACTTT.

This clone was seen once. The chain uses TRBV30 and TRBJ1-2; TRBD1 might be the D (6 bases). CDR1 is GTSNPN and CDR2 is SVGIG in the germline V gene (reference sequence). This CDR3 has 14 residues. Trimming took 1 base from V and 8 from J, leaving 17 bases between them. CDR3 sequence: CAWSELHRGGGYTF. CDR3 sequence (DNA): TGTGCCTGGAGTGAGCTACATCGAGGGGGGGGCTACACCTTC.

This chain links TRBV6-5 with TRBJ1-6, with D possibly matching TRBD1 (6 bases). V gave up 0 bases and J gave up 5 bases, with 11 bases separating them. This CDR3 has 16 amino acids. CDR1 is MNHEY, CDR2 SVGAGI, per germline. This CDR3 is CASSYSQGLNNSPLHF. In DNA, the CDR3 is TGTGCCAGCAGTTACTCACAGGGCCTCAATAATTCACCCCTCCACTTT.

This chain links TRBV30 with TRBJ2-1; 13 bases agree with TRBD2. CDR1 is GTSNPN, CDR2 SVGIG, per germline (reference sequence). This CDR3 region has 15 residues. The ends lost 1 base at V and 8 bases at J; junction bases unmatched: 5. This chain's CDR3 is CAWSGGTSGIDEQFF. CDR3 coding DNA: TGTGCCTGGAGTGGCGGGACTAGCGGGATTGATGAGCAGTTCTTC.

This chain connects TRBV5-6 to TRBJ2-6; D not certain. This CDR3 spans 13 amino acids. CDR1 and CDR2 from the germline V gene are SGHDT and YYEEEE. V was cut by 3 bases and J by 5 bases, with 6 bases left in between. CDR3 sequence: CASSYLRANVLTF. Here the CDR3 DNA reads TGTGCCAGCAGCTACCTCAGGGCCAACGTCCTGACTTTC.

Only a few counts were recorded for this clone. The sample carries other DNA sequences with the same CDR3. The rearrangement links TRBV5-4 to TRBJ1-1, with D unclear. CDR3 length: 12 amino acids. Between the trimmed V and J ends, which lost 4 bases and 3 bases, there was a span of 7 bases. Germline V CDR1 and CDR2: SGHNT, YYREEE (reference sequence). The CDR3 spells CASSAGDTEAFF. The CDR3, as DNA: TGTGCCAGCAGCGCCGGGGACACTGAAGCTTTCTTT. Complete variable domain (other parts from reference TRBV5-4 and TRBJ1-1): ETGVTQSPTHLIKTRGQQVTLRCSSQSGHNTVSWYQQALGQGPQFIFQYYREEENGRGNFPPRFSGLQFPNYSSELNVNALELDDSALYLCASSAGDTEAFFGQGTRLTVV.

V and J are TRBV19 and TRBJ2-1; 8 positions agree with TRBD1. The CDR3 extends over 14 amino acids. CDR1 and CDR2 (germline): LNHDA, SQIVND (reference sequence). V gave up 4 bases and J gave up 7 bases; unmatched junction bases: 6. The CDR3 loop is CASSTGGSMNEQFF. The CDR3 nucleotides are TGTGCCAGTAGTACAGGGGGCTCTATGAATGAGCAGTTCTTC.

The J gene is TRBJ1-2, the V gene TRBV6-5, with D tentatively TRBD1 (6 bases). There are 14 residues in the CDR3. Germline V CDR1 and CDR2: MNHEY, SVGAGI. The V end was cut by 8 bases, the J end by 8 bases, with 21 bases between. The CDR3 sequence is CASWGTPPTWGYTF. The CDR3 bases are TGTGCCAGCTGGGGGACACCACCGACCTGGGGCTACACCTTC.

The chain carries TRBV10-3 and TRBJ1-1; TRBD1 is a possible D gene (6 bases). Germline lookup yields CDR1 ENHRY and CDR2 SYGVKD. Trimming stripped 4 bases from V and 0 bases from J, with 12 bases between. This CDR3 region has 15 residues. The CDR3 DNA reads as TGTGCCATCAGTGCCCAAGGACAGCTGAACACTGAAGCTTTCTTT. As protein: CAISAQGQLNTEAFF.

The chain joins TRBV4-1 to TRBJ2-7; 8 bases are a match to TRBD1. CDR3 length: 14 amino acids. Losses at the gene ends were 5 bases for V and 2 bases for J; bases not matched to a gene: 5. Germline CDR1 is MGHRA and CDR2 is YSYEKL. The CDR3 nucleotides read TGCGCCAGCAGCACGACAGGGGCAACCTACGAGCAGTACTTC. This translates into CASSTTGATYEQYF.

V and J are TRBV5-1 and TRBJ2-2, with TRBD1 as a possible D gene (6 bases). This CDR3 has 16 amino acids. Trimming removed 4 bases at V and 0 bases at J, with 13 bases between. Germline CDR1 is SGHRS and CDR2 is YFSETQ. CDR3 nucleotide sequence: TGCGCCAGCAGCCAGGACAGCTCCACGAACACCGGGGAGCTGTTTTTT. Protein product: CASSQDSSTNTGELFF. The full variable domain, in which reference TRBV5-1 and TRBJ2-2 provide the parts outside the CDR3, is KAGVTQTPRYLIKTRGQQVTLSCSPISGHRSVSWYQQTPGQGLQFLFEYFSETQRNKGNFPGRFSGRQFSNSRSEMNVSTLELGDSALYLCASSQDSSTNTGELFFGEGSRLTVL.